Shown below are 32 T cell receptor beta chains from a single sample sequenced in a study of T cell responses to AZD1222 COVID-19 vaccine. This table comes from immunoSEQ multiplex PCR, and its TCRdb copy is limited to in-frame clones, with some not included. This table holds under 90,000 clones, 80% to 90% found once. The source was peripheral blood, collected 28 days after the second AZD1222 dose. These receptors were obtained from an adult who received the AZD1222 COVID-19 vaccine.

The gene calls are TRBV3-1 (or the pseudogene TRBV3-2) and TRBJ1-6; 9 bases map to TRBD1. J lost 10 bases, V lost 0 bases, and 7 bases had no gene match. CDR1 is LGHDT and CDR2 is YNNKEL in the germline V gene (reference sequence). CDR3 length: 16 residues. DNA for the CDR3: TGTGCCAGCAGCCAAGATGGGGGACAGGGCAGATCACCCCTCCACTTT. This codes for CASSQDGGQGRSPLHF.

The CDR3 DNA reads TGTGCCAGCAGCCCACCTTATCGTGGCTACACCTTC. Translating gives CASSPPYRGYTF. This chain uses TRBV28 with TRBJ1-2; D not certain. Deletions cut 6 bases from V and 7 bases from J, with 12 bases between. The CDR3 loop spans 12 amino acids. Germline CDR1 MDHEN, CDR2 SYDVKM.

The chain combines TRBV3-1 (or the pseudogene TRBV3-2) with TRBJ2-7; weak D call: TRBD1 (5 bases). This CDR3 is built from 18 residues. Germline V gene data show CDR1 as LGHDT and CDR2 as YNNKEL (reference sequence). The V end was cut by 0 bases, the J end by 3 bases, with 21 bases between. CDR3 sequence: CASSQDLGPMNAYYEQYF. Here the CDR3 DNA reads TGTGCCAGCAGCCAAGATCTGGGGCCGATGAATGCCTACTACGAGCAGTACTTC.

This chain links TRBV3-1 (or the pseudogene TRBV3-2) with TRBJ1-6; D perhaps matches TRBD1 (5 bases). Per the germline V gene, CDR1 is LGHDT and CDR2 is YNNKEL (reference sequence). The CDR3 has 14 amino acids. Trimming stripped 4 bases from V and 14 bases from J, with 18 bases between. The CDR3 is CASSPGGLSGSLHF. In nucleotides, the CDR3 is TGTGCCAGCAGCCCTGGAGGGCTCTCAGGGTCCCTCCACTTT.

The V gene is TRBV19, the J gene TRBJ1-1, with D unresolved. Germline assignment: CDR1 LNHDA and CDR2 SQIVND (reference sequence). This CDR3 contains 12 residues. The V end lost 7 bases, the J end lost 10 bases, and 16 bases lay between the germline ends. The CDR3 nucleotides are TGTGCCAGTAATTTCGGGCAAGACGTAGCTTTCTTT. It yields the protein CASNFGQDVAFF. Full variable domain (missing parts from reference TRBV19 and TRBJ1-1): DGGITQSPKYLFRKEGQNVTLSCEQNLNHDAMYWYRQDPGQGLRLIYYSQIVNDFQKGDIAEGYSVSREKKESFPLTVTSAQKNPTAFYLCASNFGQDVAFFGQGTRLTVV.

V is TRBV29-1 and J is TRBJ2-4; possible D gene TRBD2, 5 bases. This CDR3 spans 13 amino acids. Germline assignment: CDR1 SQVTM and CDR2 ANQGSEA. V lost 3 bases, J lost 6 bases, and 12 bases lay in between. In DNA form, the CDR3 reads TGCAGCGTTGAGGAACCACGGGGAAACATTCAGTACTTC. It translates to CSVEEPRGNIQYF.

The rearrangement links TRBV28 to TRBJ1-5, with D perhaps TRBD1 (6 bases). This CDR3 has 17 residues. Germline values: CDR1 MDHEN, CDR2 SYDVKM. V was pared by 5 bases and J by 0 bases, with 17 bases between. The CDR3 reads CASSLQQGPHSNQPQHF. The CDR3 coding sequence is TGTGCCAGCAGTCTTCAACAGGGCCCTCATAGCAATCAGCCCCAGCATTTT.

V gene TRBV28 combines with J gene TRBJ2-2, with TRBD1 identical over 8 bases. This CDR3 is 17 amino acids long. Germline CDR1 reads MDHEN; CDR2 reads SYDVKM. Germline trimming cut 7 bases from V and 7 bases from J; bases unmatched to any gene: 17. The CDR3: CASNPVDREAVNGELFF. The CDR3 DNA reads TGTGCCAGCAATCCGGTGGACAGGGAGGCCGTTAACGGGGAGCTGTTTTTT.

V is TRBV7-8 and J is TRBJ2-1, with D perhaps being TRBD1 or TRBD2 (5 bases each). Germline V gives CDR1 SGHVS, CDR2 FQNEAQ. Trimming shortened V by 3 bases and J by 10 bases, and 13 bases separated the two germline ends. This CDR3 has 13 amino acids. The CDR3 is CASSLGRVGEQFF. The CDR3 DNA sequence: TGTGCCAGCAGCTTGGGGCGGGTAGGCGAGCAGTTCTTC.

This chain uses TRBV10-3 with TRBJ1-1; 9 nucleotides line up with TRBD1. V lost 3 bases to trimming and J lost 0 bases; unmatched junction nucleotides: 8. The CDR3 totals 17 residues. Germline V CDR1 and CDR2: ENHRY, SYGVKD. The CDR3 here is CAISDPGTGIMNTEAFF. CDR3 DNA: TGTGCCATCAGTGATCCCGGGACAGGGATAATGAACACTGAAGCTTTCTTT.

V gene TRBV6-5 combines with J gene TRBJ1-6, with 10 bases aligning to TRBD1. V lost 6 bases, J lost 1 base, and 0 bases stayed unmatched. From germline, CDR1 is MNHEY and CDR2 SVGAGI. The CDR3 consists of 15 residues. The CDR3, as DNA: TGTGCCAGCAGGGACAGGGGGTCCTATAATTCACCCCTCCACTTT. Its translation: CASRDRGSYNSPLHF.

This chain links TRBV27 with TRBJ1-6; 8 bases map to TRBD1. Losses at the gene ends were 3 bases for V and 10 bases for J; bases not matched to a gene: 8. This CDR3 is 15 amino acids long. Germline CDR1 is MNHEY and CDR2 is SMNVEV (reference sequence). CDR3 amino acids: CASSFLVTGESPLHF. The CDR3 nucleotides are TGTGCCAGCAGTTTTTTGGTGACAGGGGAATCACCCCTCCACTTT.

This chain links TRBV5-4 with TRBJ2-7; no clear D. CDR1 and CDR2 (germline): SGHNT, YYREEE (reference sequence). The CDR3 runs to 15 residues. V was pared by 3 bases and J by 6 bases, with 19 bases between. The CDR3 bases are TGTGCCAGCAGCTGGGGTATGAGTAAAGAGAGCGAGCAGTACTTC. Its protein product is CASSWGMSKESEQYF.

The chain's CDR3 is CASSLSGTSGEQFF. CDR3 DNA sequence: TGTGCCAGCAGTCTCTCCGGGACTAGCGGTGAGCAGTTCTTC. The chain couples TRBV25-1 to TRBJ2-1, with 11 bases lining up with TRBD2. The CDR3 totals 14 residues. Trimming took 5 bases from V and 9 from J; bases not matched to a gene: 6. Germline values: CDR1 MGHDK, CDR2 SYGVNS.

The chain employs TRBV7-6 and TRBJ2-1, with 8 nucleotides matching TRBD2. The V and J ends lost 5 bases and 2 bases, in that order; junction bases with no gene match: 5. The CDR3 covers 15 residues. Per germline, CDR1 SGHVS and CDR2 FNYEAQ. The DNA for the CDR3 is TGTGCCAGCAGCAGAAGCGGGGGCGCCTACAATGAGCAGTTCTTC. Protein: CASSRSGGAYNEQFF.

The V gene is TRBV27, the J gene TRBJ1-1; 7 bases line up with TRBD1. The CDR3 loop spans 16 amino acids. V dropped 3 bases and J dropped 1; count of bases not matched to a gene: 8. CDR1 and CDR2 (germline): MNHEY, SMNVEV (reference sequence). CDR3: CASSLVRQGWNTEAFF. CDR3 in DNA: TGTGCCAGCAGTTTGGTGAGACAGGGATGGAACACTGAAGCTTTCTTT.

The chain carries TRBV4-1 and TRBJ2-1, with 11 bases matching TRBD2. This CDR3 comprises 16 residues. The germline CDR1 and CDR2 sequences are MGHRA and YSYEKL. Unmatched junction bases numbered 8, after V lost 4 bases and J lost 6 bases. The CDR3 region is CASSPFSGGAINEQFF. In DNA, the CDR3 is TGCGCCAGCAGCCCCTTTAGCGGGGGGGCCATCAATGAGCAGTTCTTC.

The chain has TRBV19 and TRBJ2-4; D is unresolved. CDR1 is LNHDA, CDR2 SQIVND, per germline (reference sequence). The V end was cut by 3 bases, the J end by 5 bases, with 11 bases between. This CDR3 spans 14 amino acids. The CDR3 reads CASSILDGQNIQYF. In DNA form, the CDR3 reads TGTGCCAGTAGTATTCTAGACGGCCAAAACATTCAGTACTTC.

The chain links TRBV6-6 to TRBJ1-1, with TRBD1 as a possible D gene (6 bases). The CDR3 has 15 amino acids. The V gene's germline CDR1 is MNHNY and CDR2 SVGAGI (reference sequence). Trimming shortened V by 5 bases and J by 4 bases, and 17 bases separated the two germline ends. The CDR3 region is CASSQMGGATTEAFF. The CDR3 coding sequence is TGTGCCAGCAGTCAAATGGGGGGGGCAACCACTGAAGCTTTCTTT.

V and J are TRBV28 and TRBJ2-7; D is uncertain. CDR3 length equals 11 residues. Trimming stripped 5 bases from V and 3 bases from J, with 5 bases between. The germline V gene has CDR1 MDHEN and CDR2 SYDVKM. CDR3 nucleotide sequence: TGTGCCAGCAGTCCCCACTACGAGCAGTACTTC. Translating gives CASSPHYEQYF.

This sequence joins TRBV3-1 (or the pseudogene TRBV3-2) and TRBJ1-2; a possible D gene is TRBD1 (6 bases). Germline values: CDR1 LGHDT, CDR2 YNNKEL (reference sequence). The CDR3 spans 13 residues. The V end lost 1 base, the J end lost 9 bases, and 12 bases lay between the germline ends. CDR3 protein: CASSQGPGASYTF. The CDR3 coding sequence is TGTGCCAGCAGCCAAGGTCCGGGGGCGAGCTACACCTTC.

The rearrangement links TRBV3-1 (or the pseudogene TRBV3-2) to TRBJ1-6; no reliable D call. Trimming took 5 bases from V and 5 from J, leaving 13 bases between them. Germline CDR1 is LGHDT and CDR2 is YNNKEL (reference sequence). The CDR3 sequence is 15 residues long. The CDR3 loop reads CASSWDGEDNSPLHF. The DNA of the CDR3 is TGTGCCAGCAGCTGGGATGGGGAGGATAATTCACCCCTCCACTTT.

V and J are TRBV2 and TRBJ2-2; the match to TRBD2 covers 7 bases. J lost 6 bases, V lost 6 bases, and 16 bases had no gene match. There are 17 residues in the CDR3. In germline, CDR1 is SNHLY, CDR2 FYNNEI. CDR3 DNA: TGTGCCAGCAGCGCCCCGGGAGGTGGCCTGACTTCCGGGGAGCTGTTTTTT. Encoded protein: CASSAPGGGLTSGELFF.

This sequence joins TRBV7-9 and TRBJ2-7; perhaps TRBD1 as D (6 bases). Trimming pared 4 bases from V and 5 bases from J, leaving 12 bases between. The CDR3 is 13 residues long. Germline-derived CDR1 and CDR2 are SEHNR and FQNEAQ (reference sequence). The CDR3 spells CASSSTGSHEQYF. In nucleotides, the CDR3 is TGTGCCAGCAGCTCTACAGGGAGCCACGAGCAGTACTTC.

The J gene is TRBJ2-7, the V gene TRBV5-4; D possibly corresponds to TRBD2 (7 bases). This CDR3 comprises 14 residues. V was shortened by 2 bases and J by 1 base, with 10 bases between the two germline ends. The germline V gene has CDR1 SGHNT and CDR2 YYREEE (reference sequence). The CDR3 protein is CASSLRGGSYEQYF. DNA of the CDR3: TGTGCCAGCAGCTTAAGGGGGGGATCCTACGAGCAGTACTTC.

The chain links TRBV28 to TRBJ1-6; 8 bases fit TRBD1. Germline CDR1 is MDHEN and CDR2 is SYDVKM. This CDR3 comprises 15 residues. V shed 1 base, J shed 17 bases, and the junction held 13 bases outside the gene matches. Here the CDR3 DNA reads TGTGCCAGCAGTTTATCCGGGACAGGAGATGGTTACGTCCACTTT. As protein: CASSLSGTGDGYVHF.

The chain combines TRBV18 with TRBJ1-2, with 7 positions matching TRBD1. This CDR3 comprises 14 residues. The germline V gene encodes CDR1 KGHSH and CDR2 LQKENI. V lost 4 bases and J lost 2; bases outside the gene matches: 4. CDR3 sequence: CASSLGQENYGYTF. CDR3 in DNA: TGTGCCAGCTCACTAGGACAGGAAAACTATGGCTACACCTTC. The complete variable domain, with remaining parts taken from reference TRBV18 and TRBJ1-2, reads NAGVMQNPRHLVRRRGQEARLRCSPMKGHSHVYWYRQLPEEGLKFMVYLQKENIIDESGMPKERFSAEFPKEGPSILRIQQVVRGDSAAYFCASSLGQENYGYTFGSGTRLTVV.

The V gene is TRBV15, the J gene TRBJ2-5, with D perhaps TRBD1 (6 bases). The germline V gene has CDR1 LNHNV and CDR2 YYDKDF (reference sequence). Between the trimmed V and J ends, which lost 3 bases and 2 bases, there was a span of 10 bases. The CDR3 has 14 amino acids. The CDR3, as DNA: TGTGCCACCAGCAGCTGGACAGTACAAGAGACCCAGTACTTC. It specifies CATSSWTVQETQYF.

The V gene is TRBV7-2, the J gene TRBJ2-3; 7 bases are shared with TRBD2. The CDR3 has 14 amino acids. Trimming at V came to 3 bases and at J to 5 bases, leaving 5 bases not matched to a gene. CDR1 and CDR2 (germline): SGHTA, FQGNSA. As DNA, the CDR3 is TGTGCCAGCAGCTTCTTCGCTAGCGGAGATACGCAGTATTTT. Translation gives CASSFFASGDTQYF. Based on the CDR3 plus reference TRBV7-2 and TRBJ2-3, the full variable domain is GAGVSQSPSNKVTEKGKDVELRCDPISGHTALYWYRQSLGQGLEFLIYFQGNSAPDKSGLPSDRFSAERTGGSVSTLTIQRTQQEDSAVYLCASSFFASGDTQYFGPGTRLTVL.

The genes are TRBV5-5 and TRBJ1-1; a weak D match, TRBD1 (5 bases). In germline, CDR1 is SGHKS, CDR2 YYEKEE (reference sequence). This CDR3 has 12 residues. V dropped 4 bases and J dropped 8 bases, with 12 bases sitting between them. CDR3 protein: CASSIRGGEAFF. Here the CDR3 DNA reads TGTGCCAGCAGCATCCGGGGCGGCGAAGCTTTCTTT. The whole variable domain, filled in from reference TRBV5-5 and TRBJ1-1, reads DAGVTQSPTHLIKTRGQQVTLRCSPISGHKSVSWYQQVLGQGPQFIFQYYEKEERGRGNFPDRFSARQFPNYSSELNVNALLLGDSALYLCASSIRGGEAFFGQGTRLTVV.

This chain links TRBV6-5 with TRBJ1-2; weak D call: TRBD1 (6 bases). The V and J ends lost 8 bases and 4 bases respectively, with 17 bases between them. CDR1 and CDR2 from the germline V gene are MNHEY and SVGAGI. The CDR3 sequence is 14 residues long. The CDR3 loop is CASRSGAELYGYTF. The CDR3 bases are TGTGCCAGCCGATCGGGGGCAGAGCTCTATGGCTACACCTTC.

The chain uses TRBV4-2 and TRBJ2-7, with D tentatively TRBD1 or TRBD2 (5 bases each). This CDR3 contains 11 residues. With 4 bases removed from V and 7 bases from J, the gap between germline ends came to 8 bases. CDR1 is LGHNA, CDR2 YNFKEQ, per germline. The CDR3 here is CASSRGWEQYF. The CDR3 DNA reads TGTGCCAGCAGCCGGGGGTGGGAGCAGTACTTC.